Listed here is a single TCR beta chain. Antigen specificity is unknown. The J segment lost 7 bases and the V segment lost 7 bases, leaving 5 bases of the junction unmatched. Germline V gives CDR1 SQVTM, CDR2 ANQGSEA. The CDR3 contains 11 residues. Data came from immunoSEQ multiplex PCR; TCRdb stores just in-frame clones and leaves some out. The top ten hold 20% to 25% of the sample, which has under 75,000 clones, 70% to 90% seen once. The data were taken from a study of T cells in localized non-small cell lung cancer. Study results and limitations: Multi-region tumor sequencing was not done, so intratumor heterogeneity could not be excluded. Longer survival (overall) was linked to higher T cell density in blood. Adjacent lung tissue had a median 57 of the top 100 clones found in the tumor. Uninvolved adjacent lung showed the highest T cell clonality, exceeding tumor.

The source of this sequence is a male donor older than 55 with stage III squamous cell lung carcinoma. This rearrangement joins TRBV29-1 to TRBJ2-5; 8 bases are a match to TRBD2. Sample: peripheral blood, taken before any cancer treatment. The CDR3 region has the DNA TGCAGCGAAACTAGCGGAGGGACCCAGTACTTC. Amino acids: CSETSGGTQYF.